Each of the 29 T cell receptor beta chains below was sequenced from the same sample in a study of cytomegalovirus exposure and HLA in healthy donors. It was with 60 Vbeta and 13 Jbeta primers that the PCR ran. Some clones are missing from TCRdb's copy, which holds only in-frame ones; the method was immunoSEQ multiplex PCR. The sample table includes 75,000 to 90,000 clones. Sequencing was carried out using PBMCs. The receptor source for this set is a woman aged 55 to 70 in good health and CMV-seronegative.

This chain connects TRBV28 to TRBJ1-2; tentative D call: TRBD1 (6 bases). CDR1 and CDR2 (germline): MDHEN, SYDVKM. Trimming took off 5 bases at V and 4 bases at J, with 14 bases between the two ends. This CDR3 is 14 amino acids long. The CDR3 DNA sequence: TGTGCCAGCAGTCAGGGGAGCCTCCTCTATGGCTACACCTTC. Translated: CASSQGSLLYGYTF.

This rearrangement joins TRBV19 to TRBJ1-5; D perhaps matches TRBD1 (5 bases). V was trimmed by 2 bases and J by 4 bases, leaving 18 bases between them. Germline CDR1 LNHDA, CDR2 SQIVND (reference sequence). The CDR3 has 17 amino acids. The CDR3 spells CASSISSRDRINQPQHF. The CDR3 nucleotides read TGTGCCAGTAGTATATCGTCGCGGGACCGAATAAATCAGCCCCAGCATTTT.

The chain uses TRBV11-3 and TRBJ2-3; the match to TRBD2 covers 8 bases. This CDR3 is built from 15 residues. Germline V lookup: CDR1 SGHNT, CDR2 YENEEA. J was trimmed by 4 bases and V by 4 bases; bases with no gene match: 7. Here the CDR3 reads CASSSIAGRADTQYF. The CDR3 DNA follows: TGTGCCAGCAGCTCTATAGCGGGAAGAGCAGATACGCAGTATTTT.

The rearrangement links TRBV6-5 to TRBJ1-2; D is undetermined. V was cut by 6 bases and J by 0 bases, with 8 bases left in between. This CDR3 is 13 amino acids long. Germline V CDR1 and CDR2: MNHEY, SVGAGI. CDR3: CASSRVPNYGYTF. Written as DNA, the CDR3 is TGTGCCAGCAGCCGGGTACCTAACTATGGCTACACCTTC.

The J gene is TRBJ2-7, the V gene TRBV18; TRBD1 matches 9 bases. Germline loops: CDR1 KGHSH, CDR2 LQKENI. The CDR3 contains 16 residues. The J segment lost 5 bases and the V segment lost 5 bases, leaving 13 bases of the junction unmatched. The DNA of the CDR3 is TGTGCCAGCTCAGTTAGGACAGGGGCCCTCCTCGACGAGCAGTACTTC. The encoded protein is CASSVRTGALLDEQYF.

The chain couples TRBV19 to TRBJ2-3, with 16 bases aligning to TRBD2. There are 17 residues in the CDR3. Germline CDR1 and CDR2: LNHDA and SQIVND (reference sequence). After removal of 4 bases from V and 6 bases from J, the junction contained 7 bases not matched to a gene. CDR3 sequence reads: CASSKGTSGRALDTQYF. CDR3 DNA: TGTGCCAGTAGTAAAGGGACTAGCGGGAGGGCGTTGGATACGCAGTATTTT.

The CDR3 here is CAARTSGGSYEQYF. In DNA form, the CDR3 reads TGTGCCGCGAGGACTAGCGGGGGATCCTACGAGCAGTACTTC. The chain employs TRBV10-3 and TRBJ2-7; TRBD2 matches 13 bases. Germline V CDR1 and CDR2: ENHRY, SYGVKD. The CDR3 runs to 14 residues. Germline trimming cut 11 bases from V and 1 base from J; bases unmatched to any gene: 5.

The chain combines TRBV14 with TRBJ2-7; D unclear. CDR1 is SGHDN, CDR2 FVKESK, per germline. The CDR3 covers 12 residues. Trimming left V 7 bases short and J 4 bases short, with 11 bases between. The CDR3 region has the DNA TGTGCCAGCACCCCGGTCATTTACGAGCAGTACTTC. Residues: CASTPVIYEQYF.

V gene TRBV27 combines with J gene TRBJ2-7; 9 nucleotides line up with TRBD1. The germline V gene has CDR1 MNHEY and CDR2 SMNVEV (reference sequence). The ends lost 3 bases at V and 9 bases at J; junction bases unmatched: 6. This CDR3 contains 13 residues. CDR3 DNA: TGTGCCAGCAGTTTCGCCCCGACAGGGGGGCAGTACTTC. As protein: CASSFAPTGGQYF.

The genes are TRBV18 and TRBJ2-1; TRBD2 matches 8 bases. V was clipped by 2 bases and J by 3 bases; unmatched bases: 9. Germline V lookup: CDR1 KGHSH, CDR2 LQKENI. CDR3 length equals 17 residues. CDR3 coding DNA: TGTGCCAGCTCACCAGCAGGAGCGGGGGACCTCTACAATGAGCAGTTCTTC. This sequence encodes CASSPAGAGDLYNEQFF.

The V call is TRBV7-2, the J call TRBJ1-1; the D gene is possibly TRBD1 (6 bases). The ends were cut back, 5 bases at V and 8 bases at J, with 24 bases in the middle. Germline values: CDR1 SGHTA, CDR2 FQGNSA. This CDR3 has 16 residues. CDR3 in amino acids: CASSPPQGWGLGEAFF. CDR3 coding DNA: TGTGCCAGCAGCCCCCCACAGGGTTGGGGCCTCGGGGAAGCTTTCTTT.

This rearrangement joins TRBV7-2 to TRBJ1-2; D unresolved. In germline, CDR1 is SGHTA, CDR2 FQGNSA. Trimming cost V 1 base and J 8 bases, with 8 bases left between them. The CDR3 loop spans 12 amino acids. The CDR3 DNA follows: TGTGCCAGCAGCTTAGACAGCCGGGGCTACACCTTC. It yields the protein CASSLDSRGYTF.

The chain uses TRBV9 and TRBJ2-3; weak D call: TRBD2 (6 bases). The germline V gene has CDR1 SGDLS and CDR2 YYNGEE. This CDR3 has 15 amino acids. Trimming left V 4 bases short and J 3 bases short, with 15 bases between. The CDR3 loop reads CASSLGVRGTDTQYF. The CDR3 DNA follows: TGTGCCAGCAGCTTGGGGGTCCGGGGGACAGATACGCAGTATTTT.

The chain uses TRBV6-6 and TRBJ2-7, with TRBD1 identical over 7 bases. V was pared by 7 bases and J by 2 bases, with 8 bases of the junction left unmatched. The CDR3 extends over 14 amino acids. CDR1 is MNHNY, CDR2 SVGAGI, per germline (reference sequence). Here the CDR3 DNA reads TGTGCCAGCACCCCGGGACAGACTACCTACGAGCAGTACTTC. Protein product: CASTPGQTTYEQYF.

This chain links TRBV18 with TRBJ2-3; no definite D call. From germline, CDR1 is KGHSH and CDR2 LQKENI. Trimming removed 2 bases from V and 0 bases from J, with 9 bases in between. This CDR3 spans 15 amino acids. CDR3 residues: CASSPNPVSTDTQYF. DNA of the CDR3: TGTGCCAGCTCACCAAATCCGGTTAGCACAGATACGCAGTATTTT.

CDR3 in amino acids: CASSGTGLPYEQYF. The CDR3 nucleotides are TGTGCCAGCAGTGGTACAGGGTTGCCCTACGAGCAGTACTTC. V and J are TRBV6-1 and TRBJ2-5; a possible D gene is TRBD1 (6 bases). The last part of the DNA fits TRBJ2-7 better; the J call may be wrong. This CDR3 has 14 residues. Germline V gene sequence: CDR1 MNHNS, CDR2 SASEGT.

The V call is TRBV19, the J call TRBJ1-5, with 9 bases lining up with TRBD1. V was pared by 5 bases and J by 6 bases, with 8 bases of the junction left unmatched. The germline V gene encodes CDR1 LNHDA and CDR2 SQIVND (reference sequence). The CDR3 is 15 amino acids. The CDR3 DNA reads as TGTGCCAGTAGTCCCCGGACAGGGGAAGGTCAGCCCCAGCATTTT. The encoded protein is CASSPRTGEGQPQHF.

J is TRBJ2-7 and V is TRBV5-1; 10 bases are a match to TRBD1. The germline CDR1 and CDR2 sequences are SGHRS and YFSETQ. With V trimmed by 5 bases and J by 3 bases, 2 bases remained unmatched. The CDR3 runs 13 residues. The DNA of the CDR3 is TGCGCCAGCAGATGGACAGGGGGCTACGAGCAGTACTTC. This encodes CASRWTGGYEQYF.

The chain recombines TRBV4-2 with TRBJ2-7, with TRBD1 as a possible D gene (6 bases). Germline CDR1 and CDR2: LGHNA and YNFKEQ. V was clipped by 0 bases and J by 3 bases, with 9 bases between them. The CDR3 sequence is 14 residues long. As DNA, the CDR3 is TGTGCCAGCAGCCAAGACAGGGGCCTCTACGAGCAGTACTTC. It is translated as CASSQDRGLYEQYF.

The V gene is TRBV7-2, the J gene TRBJ2-7, with 11 bases aligning to TRBD2. CDR3 length equals 14 residues. The germline gives CDR1 SGHTA, CDR2 FQGNSA. The V gene end was trimmed by 4 bases and the J gene end by 3 bases; junction bases not matched to a gene: 2. CDR3 DNA: TGTGCCAGCAGCTCGCTAGCGGGAGGCTACGAGCAGTACTTC. Translation gives CASSSLAGGYEQYF.

The chain combines TRBV30 with TRBJ1-2; D remains ambiguous. Trimming left V 3 bases short and J 8 bases short, with 10 bases between. CDR1 is GTSNPN, CDR2 SVGIG, per germline (reference sequence). This CDR3 spans 11 amino acids. The CDR3, as DNA: TGTGCCTGGAGGTCCACAAACGGCTACACCTTC. It encodes CAWRSTNGYTF.

This CDR3 reads CASINRQGGTDTQYF. CDR3 coding DNA: TGTGCCAGTATTAATAGGCAGGGGGGCACAGATACGCAGTATTTT. The chain joins TRBV19 to TRBJ2-3, with 7 nucleotides matching TRBD1. The V gene end was trimmed by 7 bases and the J gene end by 1 base; junction bases not matched to a gene: 8. CDR1 LNHDA and CDR2 SQIVND come from the germline V gene (reference sequence). The CDR3 extends over 15 amino acids.

The chain links TRBV7-9 to TRBJ2-7; D unclear. Germline assignment: CDR1 SEHNR and CDR2 FQNEAQ (reference sequence). V lost 4 bases and J lost 2, with 18 bases in between. The CDR3 totals 16 residues. CDR3 sequence: CASSSEARKSPYEQYF. CDR3 in DNA: TGTGCCAGCAGCTCAGAGGCGCGGAAATCCCCCTACGAGCAGTACTTC.

This sequence joins TRBV9 and TRBJ2-3; D gene unclear. V lost 4 bases and J 5 bases, leaving 17 bases between the germline ends. Germline-derived CDR1 and CDR2 are SGDLS and YYNGEE. The CDR3 runs to 15 residues. The CDR3 bases are TGTGCCAGCAGCCCAGGCAGTCAGGTCGTAGATACGCAGTATTTT. This codes for CASSPGSQVVDTQYF.

The chain links TRBV27 to TRBJ2-7; 9 positions match TRBD2. Germline V gene sequence: CDR1 MNHEY, CDR2 SMNVEV (reference sequence). There are 14 residues in the CDR3. Unmatched junction bases numbered 6, after V lost 3 bases and J lost 6 bases. CDR3 residues: CASSLGLAGSEQYF. CDR3 coding DNA: TGTGCCAGCAGTTTGGGACTAGCTGGGTCCGAGCAGTACTTC.

The rearrangement uses TRBV11-2 and TRBJ2-1; TRBD1 matches at 9 bases. This CDR3 has 16 amino acids. V shed 5 bases, J shed 8 bases, and the junction held 13 bases outside the gene matches. Looked up from germline, CDR1 is SGHAT and CDR2 is FQNNGV. This chain's CDR3 is CASSHSGQGITDEQFF. CDR3 nucleotides: TGTGCCAGCAGCCACTCGGGACAGGGTATTACGGATGAGCAGTTCTTC.

About this clone: Other DNA sequences from this sample encode an identical CDR3 as well. V gene TRBV9 combines with J gene TRBJ1-2; D is possibly TRBD1 (5 bases). CDR3 length: 15 residues. In germline, CDR1 is SGDLS, CDR2 YYNGEE. V lost 1 base to trimming and J lost 4 bases, with 14 bases between them. The CDR3 region is CASSVRGTQVYGYTF. Written as DNA, the CDR3 is TGTGCCAGCAGCGTACGAGGGACTCAAGTCTATGGCTACACCTTC.

This chain joins TRBV15 and TRBJ2-7, with 7 bases fitting TRBD2. CDR3 length equals 16 residues. Germline CDR1 and CDR2: LNHNV and YYDKDF (reference sequence). Trimming took 0 bases from V and 3 from J; bases not matched to a gene: 8. The CDR3 region is CATSRDPASGLYEQYF. CDR3 DNA sequence: TGTGCCACCAGCAGAGATCCGGCTAGCGGCCTCTACGAGCAGTACTTC.

V is TRBV20-1 and J is TRBJ2-7, with 7 bases identical to TRBD2. Unmatched junction bases numbered 4, after V lost 6 bases and J lost 5 bases. The germline V gene has CDR1 DFQATT and CDR2 SNEGSKA (reference sequence). This CDR3 spans 11 amino acids. The DNA of the CDR3 is TGCAGTGCATTGCGGGAGAACGAGCAGTACTTC. Translation gives CSALRENEQYF.